This TCR beta chain stems from a study of T cells in Graves' hyperthyroidism and ophthalmopathy. RNA transcripts yielded amplified TCR beta CDR3 regions. The primer set for the first-round RT-PCR of the TCR CDR3 was HTBI. TCRdb passed the multiplex PCR reads through MiXCR, listing each CDR3 protein once. The data show 700,000 or so distinct CDR3 sequences, with approximately 15% seen just once and around an eighth held by the top ten. The CDR3 consists of 15 residues. Trimming cost V 2 bases and J 1 base, with 11 bases left between them. Germline V lookup: CDR1 KGHSH, CDR2 LQKENI. This clonotype was seen ten or more times.

This clonotype originated in a woman aged 45-60 years with Graves' ophthalmopathy. Source material: blood. J is TRBJ1-1 and V is TRBV18, with D unresolved. Here the CDR3 DNA reads TGTGCCAGCTCACCAGGGCAGGTCGGGAACACTGAAGCTTTCTTT. It translates to CASSPGQVGNTEAFF.